This T cell receptor beta chain was identified in a study of technical replicates of blood from a handful of donors. The CDR3 extends over 13 amino acids. In germline, CDR1 is MDHEN, CDR2 SYDVKM. V dropped 6 bases and J dropped 5; count of bases not matched to a gene: 5. The table came from immunoSEQ multiplex PCR; TCRdb's copy has only in-frame clones and leaves some out. The data show 12,000 or so clones, roughly 80% seen once. The V gene is TRBV28, the J gene TRBJ2-7; 9 bases match TRBD2. This TCR derives from a human donor in good health. The sample comprised PBMCs. In DNA, the CDR3 is TGTGCCAGCAGCCCTAGCGGGGTTGACGAGCAGTACTTC. It encodes CASSPSGVDEQYF.